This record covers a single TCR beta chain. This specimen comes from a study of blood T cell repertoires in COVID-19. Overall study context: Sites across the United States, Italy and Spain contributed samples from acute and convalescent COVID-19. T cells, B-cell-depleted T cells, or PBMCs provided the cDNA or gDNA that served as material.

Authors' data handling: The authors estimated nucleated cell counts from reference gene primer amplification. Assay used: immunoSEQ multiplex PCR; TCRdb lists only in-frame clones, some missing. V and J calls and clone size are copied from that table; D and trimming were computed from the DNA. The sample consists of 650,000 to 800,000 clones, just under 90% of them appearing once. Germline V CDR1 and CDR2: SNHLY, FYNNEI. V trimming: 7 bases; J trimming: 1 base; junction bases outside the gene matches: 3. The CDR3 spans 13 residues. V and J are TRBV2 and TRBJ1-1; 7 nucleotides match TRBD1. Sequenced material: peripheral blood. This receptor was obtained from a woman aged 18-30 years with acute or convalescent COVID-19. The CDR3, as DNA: TGTGCCAGCAATAACAGGGGGAACACTGAAGCTTTCTTT. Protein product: CASNNRGNTEAFF.